This TCR beta chain comes out of a study of T cells in Graves' hyperthyroidism and ophthalmopathy. Authors of the study amplified TCR beta CDR3 regions from RNA transcripts. The HTBI primer set served for first-round RT-PCR of the TCR CDR3. Via MiXCR, TCRdb re-called the multiplex PCR reads, giving one row per CDR3 protein. In the table there are roughly 580,000 distinct CDR3 sequences, under 60% of which are singletons. The germline CDR1 and CDR2 sequences are LNHNV and YYDKDF (reference sequence). After removal of 6 bases from V and 4 bases from J, the junction contained 12 bases not matched to a gene. The CDR3 has 16 residues.

The source of this sequence is a young woman with Graves' hyperthyroidism. Input material: peripheral blood or thyroid tissue (not recorded which). The chain uses TRBV15 and TRBJ1-2; 9 bases agree with TRBD1. The CDR3 loop is CATRVDRGNTGYGYTF. The CDR3 DNA follows: TGTGCCACCAGAGTAGACAGGGGGAACACTGGCTATGGCTACACCTTC. The whole variable domain, filled in from reference TRBV15 and TRBJ1-2, reads DAMVIQNPRYQVTQFGKPVTLSCSQTLNHNVMYWYQQKSSQAPKLLFHYYDKDFNNEADTPDNFQSRRPNTSFCFLDIRSPGLGDTAMYLCATRVDRGNTGYGYTFGSGTRLTVV.